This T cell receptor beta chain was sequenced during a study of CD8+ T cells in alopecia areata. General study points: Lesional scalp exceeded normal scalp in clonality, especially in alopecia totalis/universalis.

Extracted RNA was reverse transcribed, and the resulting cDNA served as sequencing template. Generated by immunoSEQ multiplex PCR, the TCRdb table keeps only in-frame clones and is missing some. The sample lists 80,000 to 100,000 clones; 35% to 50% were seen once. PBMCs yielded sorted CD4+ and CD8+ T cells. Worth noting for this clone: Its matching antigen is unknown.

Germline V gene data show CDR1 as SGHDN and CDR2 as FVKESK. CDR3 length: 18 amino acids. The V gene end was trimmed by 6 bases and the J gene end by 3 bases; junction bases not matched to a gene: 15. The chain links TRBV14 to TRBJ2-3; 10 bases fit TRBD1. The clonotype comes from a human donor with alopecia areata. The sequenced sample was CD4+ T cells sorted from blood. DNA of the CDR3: TGTGCCAGCAGTCTCCTTCCGGGACAGGGGCCCGAGACAGATACGCAGTATTTT. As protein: CASSLLPGQGPETDTQYF. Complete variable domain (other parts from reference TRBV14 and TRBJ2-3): EAGVTQFPSHSVIEKGQTVTLRCDPISGHDNLYWYRRVMGKEIKFLLHFVKESKQDESGMPNNRFLAERTGGTYSTLKVQPAELEDSGVYFCASSLLPGQGPETDTQYFGPGTRLTVL.